This T cell receptor beta chain was sequenced in a study of T-cell reconstitution after alpha-beta-depleted transplantation in children. Whole-study findings and limits: Expanded graft clones numbering several hundred reportedly gave rise to alpha-beta T cells about two months after transplant.

The CDR3 runs 15 residues. Trimming took 3 bases from V and 7 from J; bases not matched to a gene: 7. Unique molecular identifiers were built into the TCRbeta library. From the PCR reads, TCRdb called clonotypes with MiXCR, one entry per CDR3 protein. This sample has approximately 430,000 distinct CDR3 sequences; 16% occur once, and the top ten carry 25% to 30%. Worth noting for this clonotype: The antigen is not known.

The input for sequencing was PBMCs, mostly from graft donor cells, taken 360 days after TCRalphabeta/CD19-depleted stem cell transplant. The chain combines TRBV12-3 or TRBV12-4 with TRBJ2-1, with 9 bases fitting TRBD1. This TCR derives from a boy in the first two years of life who had a stem cell transplant for Wiskott-Aldrich syndrome, so the T cells may come from the graft donor. The CDR3 is CASSFGDRVWNEQFF. The DNA of the CDR3 is TGTGCCAGCAGTTTTGGGGACAGGGTATGGAATGAGCAGTTCTTC.